These T cell receptor beta chains were read from a single sample in a study of T cell responses to AZD1222 COVID-19 vaccine. The repertoire was sequenced with immunoSEQ multiplex PCR; TCRdb's copy has only in-frame clones and lacks some. The sample has 120,000 or so clones; around 87% are singletons. Sequencing was performed on peripheral blood, taken on day 0 of AZD1222 vaccination. The receptors were gathered from an adult in good health. CDR3s include the opening cysteine and the closing phenylalanine or tryptophan. Each record gives: clone size, J gene, V gene, D gene, CDR3 DNA, CDR3 protein. A D gene is named only where the DNA matches it firmly. Expanded clones get a size class; other rows say once, few or many, or leave the size out.

clone size: NA; J gene: TRBJ2-5; V gene: TRBV9; D gene: TRBD2; CDR3 DNA: TGTGCCAGCAGCTCCCCTCTAGCGGGAGGTAACCAAGAGACCCAGTACTTC; CDR3 protein: CASSSPLAGGNQETQYF
clone size: NA; J gene: TRBJ1-1; V gene: TRBV9; D gene: NA; CDR3 DNA: TGTGCCAGCAGCGTGACCGGGGCGGTAACTGAAGCTTTCTTT; CDR3 protein: CASSVTGAVTEAFF
clone size: NA; J gene: TRBJ2-5; V gene: TRBV9; D gene: NA; CDR3 DNA: TGTGCCAGCAGCAAATCAGGTCGACCCCAAGAGACCCAGTACTTC; CDR3 protein: CASSKSGRPQETQYF
clone size: once; J gene: TRBJ2-1; V gene: TRBV27; D gene: NA; CDR3 DNA: TGTGCCAGCAGTTTAGAGGGACTGAATGAGCAGTTCTTC; CDR3 protein: CASSLEGLNEQFF
clone size: NA; J gene: TRBJ1-1; V gene: TRBV5-1; D gene: TRBD1; CDR3 DNA: TGCGCCAGCAGCTTGTCAATCGGACAGGGGGGAACTGAAGCTTTCTTT; CDR3 protein: CASSLSIGQGGTEAFF
clone size: NA; J gene: TRBJ2-7; V gene: TRBV3-1/TRBV3-2; D gene: NA; CDR3 DNA: TGTGCCAGCAGCCAAGGGGAGTCCCCCGAGCAGTACTTC; CDR3 protein: CASSQGESPEQYF
clone size: NA; J gene: TRBJ1-2; V gene: TRBV29-1; D gene: NA; CDR3 DNA: TGCAGCGTTGAAGATCCGGCAGGAGATGGCTACACCTTC; CDR3 protein: CSVEDPAGDGYTF
clone size: few; J gene: TRBJ1-5; V gene: TRBV30; D gene: NA; CDR3 DNA: TGTGCCTGGAGTGTAGGCACCAGAAGACAATATCAGCCCCAGCATTTT; CDR3 protein: CAWSVGTRRQYQPQHF
clone size: NA; J gene: TRBJ1-2; V gene: TRBV27; D gene: NA; CDR3 DNA: TGTGCCAGCCTACCCGGGGGCCGGTCAATGTATGGCTACACCTTC; CDR3 protein: CASLPGGRSMYGYTF
clone size: NA; J gene: TRBJ1-2; V gene: TRBV27; D gene: NA; CDR3 DNA: TGTGCCAGCAGCCCCTTTAGCGGCGGCTACACCTTC; CDR3 protein: CASSPFSGGYTF
clone size: NA; J gene: TRBJ1-1; V gene: TRBV3-1/TRBV3-2; D gene: TRBD1; CDR3 DNA: TGTGCCAGCAGCCCCTCCGGGACAGCGAACACTGAAGCTTTCTTT; CDR3 protein: CASSPSGTANTEAFF
clone size: NA; J gene: TRBJ2-7; V gene: TRBV29-1; D gene: TRBD1; CDR3 DNA: TGCAGCGTTGAGGGGACAGGCTACGAGCAGTACTTC; CDR3 protein: CSVEGTGYEQYF
clone size: once; J gene: TRBJ1-2; V gene: TRBV7-9; D gene: NA; CDR3 DNA: TGTGCCAGCAGCCCGAGAGTTGGCACGACTAACTATGGCTACACCTTC; CDR3 protein: CASSPRVGTTNYGYTF
clone size: NA; J gene: TRBJ1-1; V gene: TRBV7-2; D gene: NA; CDR3 DNA: TGTGCCAGCAGCTTAGTAATCGACGCTGAAGCTTTCTTT; CDR3 protein: CASSLVIDAEAFF
clone size: NA; J gene: TRBJ2-3; V gene: TRBV6-5; D gene: TRBD2; CDR3 DNA: TGTGCCAGCAGCAAGGGGACTAGCTACTTCGTTACGCAGTATTTT; CDR3 protein: CASSKGTSYFVTQYF
clone size: NA; J gene: TRBJ2-1; V gene: TRBV18; D gene: NA; CDR3 DNA: TGTGCCAGCAAGACTTTTGCGGGGGCTAGCGGCTCCTACAATGAGCAGTTCTTC; CDR3 protein: CASKTFAGASGSYNEQFF
clone size: once; J gene: TRBJ1-6; V gene: TRBV6-1; D gene: NA; CDR3 DNA: TGTGCCAGCAGTGAATTCAGGATCGGTAATTCACCCCTCCACTTT; CDR3 protein: CASSEFRIGNSPLHF
clone size: NA; J gene: TRBJ1-6; V gene: TRBV3-1/TRBV3-2; D gene: NA; CDR3 DNA: TGTGCCAGCAGCCAAGAAGGACAAAGTTTTAATTCACCCCTCCACTTT; CDR3 protein: CASSQEGQSFNSPLHF
clone size: NA; J gene: TRBJ2-1; V gene: TRBV9; D gene: TRBD2; CDR3 DNA: TGTGCCAGCAGCGGTGGGACTAGCGGGAGTGAAGAGCAGTTCTTC; CDR3 protein: CASSGGTSGSEEQFF
clone size: few; J gene: TRBJ1-6; V gene: TRBV4-2; D gene: NA; CDR3 DNA: TGTGCCAGCAGCCAAGATGGCGACACTCGTAAAGGTTCACCCCTCCACTTT; CDR3 protein: CASSQDGDTRKGSPLHF
clone size: NA; J gene: TRBJ1-3; V gene: TRBV20-1; D gene: NA; CDR3 DNA: TGCAGTGCTATGACTGGAAACACCATATATTTT; CDR3 protein: CSAMTGNTIYF
clone size: NA; J gene: TRBJ2-1; V gene: TRBV4-3; D gene: NA; CDR3 DNA: TGCGCCAGCAGCCCAGGGGTCGGCGGGACCGTAATTTATGAGCAGTTCTTC; CDR3 protein: CASSPGVGGTVIYEQFF
clone size: NA; J gene: TRBJ1-1; V gene: TRBV3-1/TRBV3-2; D gene: NA; CDR3 DNA: TGTGCCAGTGAGGGCGGGAACACTGAAGCTTTCTTT; CDR3 protein: CASEGGNTEAFF
clone size: NA; J gene: TRBJ2-1; V gene: TRBV7-3; D gene: TRBD2; CDR3 DNA: TGTGCCAGCAGCGCCACTAGCGGTTCCTACAATGAGCAGTTCTTC; CDR3 protein: CASSATSGSYNEQFF
clone size: NA; J gene: TRBJ2-1; V gene: TRBV7-3; D gene: NA; CDR3 DNA: TGTGCCAGCAGCTTACGGGTTGACAATGAGCAGTTCTTC; CDR3 protein: CASSLRVDNEQFF
clone size: NA; J gene: TRBJ2-7; V gene: TRBV7-9; D gene: NA; CDR3 DNA: TGTGCCAGCAGCTCGACGGGACGCGGCCCTTCCGACTACGAGCAGTACTTC; CDR3 protein: CASSSTGRGPSDYEQYF
clone size: NA; J gene: TRBJ2-7; V gene: TRBV28; D gene: TRBD1; CDR3 DNA: TGTGCCAGCAGTTTAATCGGACAGGGGTGGGAGCAGTACTTC; CDR3 protein: CASSLIGQGWEQYF
clone size: NA; J gene: TRBJ1-2; V gene: TRBV6-1; D gene: NA; CDR3 DNA: TGTGCCAGCAGGGAAGACGGATCTAACTATGGCTACACCTTC; CDR3 protein: CASREDGSNYGYTF
clone size: NA; J gene: TRBJ1-1; V gene: TRBV14; D gene: NA; CDR3 DNA: TGTGCCAGCAGCCAAGGTGCGGTCCCATTCACTGAAGCTTTCTTT; CDR3 protein: CASSQGAVPFTEAFF
clone size: NA; J gene: TRBJ2-7; V gene: TRBV6-1; D gene: TRBD1; CDR3 DNA: TGTGCCAGCAGTGAGAAATTAGTTGGACAGGGGGGGTACGAGCAGTACTTC; CDR3 protein: CASSEKLVGQGGYEQYF
clone size: NA; J gene: TRBJ1-2; V gene: TRBV7-8; D gene: NA; CDR3 DNA: TGTGCCAGCAGCTTAGATGGCGGGAACTATGGCTACACCTTC; CDR3 protein: CASSLDGGNYGYTF
clone size: NA; J gene: TRBJ2-5; V gene: TRBV7-3; D gene: TRBD2; CDR3 DNA: TGTGCCAGCAGCTTAACGGGGGGGCAAGAGACCCAGTACTTC; CDR3 protein: CASSLTGGQETQYF
clone size: NA; J gene: TRBJ1-4; V gene: TRBV5-1; D gene: NA; CDR3 DNA: TGCGCCAGCAGCGAAGCGACGGCAAGTGGGGAAAAACTGTTTTTT; CDR3 protein: CASSEATASGEKLFF
clone size: NA; J gene: TRBJ1-1; V gene: TRBV5-1; D gene: TRBD1; CDR3 DNA: TGCGCCAGCAGCCCATACAGGGGAGAGTTAAATGGTGGCACTGAAGCTTTCTTT; CDR3 protein: CASSPYRGELNGGTEAFF
clone size: NA; J gene: TRBJ2-2; V gene: TRBV5-1; D gene: TRBD2; CDR3 DNA: TGCGCCAGCAGCCCCCCGGGACTAGATAACACCGGGGAGCTGTTTTTT; CDR3 protein: CASSPPGLDNTGELFF
clone size: NA; J gene: TRBJ2-5; V gene: TRBV5-5; D gene: NA; CDR3 DNA: TGTGCCAGCAGCTTAGAAGAGACCCAGTACTTC; CDR3 protein: CASSLEETQYF
clone size: NA; J gene: TRBJ2-5; V gene: TRBV30; D gene: NA; CDR3 DNA: TGTGCCTGGGGTCAAGAGACCCAGTACTTC; CDR3 protein: CAWGQETQYF
clone size: NA; J gene: TRBJ1-5; V gene: TRBV4-1; D gene: NA; CDR3 DNA: TGCGCCAGCAGCCAAACAGGGCCCAATTATTATAGCAATCAGCCCCAGCATTTT; CDR3 protein: CASSQTGPNYYSNQPQHF
clone size: NA; J gene: TRBJ1-1; V gene: TRBV10-1; D gene: NA; CDR3 DNA: TGCGCCAGCAGTGAGAATTCGGGCACTGAAGCTTTCTTT; CDR3 protein: CASSENSGTEAFF
clone size: NA; J gene: TRBJ2-7; V gene: TRBV27; D gene: NA; CDR3 DNA: TGTGCCAGCAGTTTACGTGGAGGGTCCTACGAGCAGTACTTC; CDR3 protein: CASSLRGGSYEQYF
clone size: NA; J gene: TRBJ1-1; V gene: TRBV10-1; D gene: NA; CDR3 DNA: TGCGCCAGCAGTTGGAGGGGCGCCCCCACTGAAGCTTTCTTT; CDR3 protein: CASSWRGAPTEAFF
clone size: NA; J gene: TRBJ2-1; V gene: TRBV11-3; D gene: NA; CDR3 DNA: TGTGCCAGCAGCTTAGAGTCCGATGAGCAGTTCTTC; CDR3 protein: CASSLESDEQFF
clone size: NA; J gene: TRBJ2-2; V gene: TRBV27; D gene: NA; CDR3 DNA: TGTGCCAGCAGTTACAATACCGGGGAGCTGTTTTTT; CDR3 protein: CASSYNTGELFF
clone size: once; J gene: TRBJ2-7; V gene: TRBV29-1; D gene: TRBD2; CDR3 DNA: TGCAGCGTTGGAGATGTGACTAGCGGGAGCGAGCAGTACTTC; CDR3 protein: CSVGDVTSGSEQYF
clone size: NA; J gene: TRBJ1-2; V gene: TRBV19; D gene: NA; CDR3 DNA: TGTGCCAGTAGTATTCAAGGGGTCCCCTCTGGCTACACCTTC; CDR3 protein: CASSIQGVPSGYTF
clone size: once; J gene: TRBJ1-5; V gene: TRBV30; D gene: NA; CDR3 DNA: TGTGCCTGGCAGACAGGACTCAATCAGCCCCAGCATTTT; CDR3 protein: CAWQTGLNQPQHF
clone size: NA; J gene: TRBJ1-2; V gene: TRBV28; D gene: NA; CDR3 DNA: TGTGCCAGCACAACATCACCCGGGACAATCTATGGCTACACCTTC; CDR3 protein: CASTTSPGTIYGYTF
clone size: NA; J gene: TRBJ1-5; V gene: TRBV27; D gene: NA; CDR3 DNA: TGTGCCAGCAGTTTATTCCCAACCCCGAATCAGCCCCAGCATTTT; CDR3 protein: CASSLFPTPNQPQHF
clone size: NA; J gene: TRBJ1-2; V gene: TRBV29-1; D gene: NA; CDR3 DNA: TGCAGCGTTGGTGAGGGAGGCTACACCTTC; CDR3 protein: CSVGEGGYTF
clone size: NA; J gene: TRBJ2-7; V gene: TRBV10-2; D gene: TRBD2; CDR3 DNA: TGCGCCAGCAGAACAAGCGGGGCCATCTCCTACGAGCAGTACTTC; CDR3 protein: CASRTSGAISYEQYF
clone size: once; J gene: TRBJ2-7; V gene: TRBV14; D gene: NA; CDR3 DNA: TGTGCCAGCAGCCTTAGACAGGAGGGGGACGAGCAGTACTTC; CDR3 protein: CASSLRQEGDEQYF
clone size: once; J gene: TRBJ1-1; V gene: TRBV20-1; D gene: NA; CDR3 DNA: TGCAGTGCTAGTAGGGCGGGGCGGGACACTGAAGCTTTCTTT; CDR3 protein: CSASRAGRDTEAFF
clone size: NA; J gene: TRBJ2-7; V gene: TRBV11-2; D gene: NA; CDR3 DNA: TGTGCCAGCAGCTTCCGTCGAGGGGGGGGCGAGCAGTACTTC; CDR3 protein: CASSFRRGGGEQYF
clone size: NA; J gene: TRBJ1-2; V gene: TRBV19; D gene: NA; CDR3 DNA: TGTGCCAGTAGTTCAGGGTATGGCTACACCTTC; CDR3 protein: CASSSGYGYTF
clone size: NA; J gene: TRBJ2-5; V gene: TRBV5-1; D gene: TRBD2; CDR3 DNA: TGCGCCAGCAGCTTGGGCGGCGGGGGGGTGGAGACCCAGTACTTC; CDR3 protein: CASSLGGGGVETQYF
clone size: NA; J gene: TRBJ1-6; V gene: TRBV25-1; D gene: TRBD1; CDR3 DNA: TGTGCCAGCAGTCCGACAGGGGGCGATTCACCCCTCCACTTT; CDR3 protein: CASSPTGGDSPLHF
clone size: NA; J gene: TRBJ2-7; V gene: TRBV5-1; D gene: TRBD1; CDR3 DNA: TGCGCCAGCAGGGAGGGGACAGGGAGCTCCTACGAGCAGTACTTC; CDR3 protein: CASREGTGSSYEQYF
clone size: NA; J gene: TRBJ2-5; V gene: TRBV2; D gene: TRBD2; CDR3 DNA: TGTGCCAGCGGGGAACTAGCGGAACAAGAGACCCAGTACTTC; CDR3 protein: CASGELAEQETQYF
clone size: NA; J gene: TRBJ2-2; V gene: TRBV9; D gene: TRBD1; CDR3 DNA: TGTGCCAGCAGCGTCGTGCAGGGGGCGGCGAACACCGGGGAGCTGTTTTTT; CDR3 protein: CASSVVQGAANTGELFF